This passage covers 28 T cell receptor beta chains from one sample sequenced in a study of blood T cell repertoires in COVID-19. TCRdb keeps only in-frame clones here, not all; method: immunoSEQ multiplex PCR. The sample records about 220,000 clones, around 84% being singletons. Sequencing input: peripheral blood. Receptors were obtained from a woman in her fifties or sixties who had recovered from COVID-19.

This clone was counted a few times. The chain employs TRBV9 and TRBJ1-6, with a weak D call TRBD1 (5 bases). CDR3 length: 13 residues. The ends were cut back, 3 bases at V and 9 bases at J, with 10 bases in the middle. The germline CDR1 and CDR2 sequences are SGDLS and YYNGEE. The DNA for the CDR3 is TGTGCCAGCAGCGAGGCAGGGCGTTCACCCCTCCACTTT. Amino acid sequence: CASSEAGRSPLHF.

In this sample, this clone turned up once. The chain couples TRBV5-1 to TRBJ1-2; D gene unclear. V lost 4 bases to trimming and J lost 0 bases, with 13 bases between them. The germline CDR1 and CDR2 sequences are SGHRS and YFSETQ. The CDR3 length is 15 residues. The CDR3: CASSPRVGPNYGYTF. CDR3 DNA: TGCGCCAGCAGCCCGAGGGTAGGACCTAACTATGGCTACACCTTC.

The chain has TRBV27 and TRBJ2-1; D might be TRBD1 (5 bases). V was shortened by 5 bases and J by 0 bases, with 17 bases between the two germline ends. From germline, CDR1 is MNHEY and CDR2 SMNVEV (reference sequence). The CDR3 runs 17 residues. CDR3 in DNA: TGTGCCAGCAGTCTAACCATCAGGGTGGCCTCCTACAATGAGCAGTTCTTC. Its protein product is CASSLTIRVASYNEQFF.

This chain joins TRBV5-1 and TRBJ2-1; no clear D. V was shortened by 4 bases and J by 0 bases, with 14 bases between the two germline ends. This CDR3 has 16 amino acids. Per the germline V gene, CDR1 is SGHRS and CDR2 is YFSETQ. CDR3 sequence: CASSEQPKSSYNEQFF. The CDR3 DNA reads TGCGCCAGCAGCGAACAACCGAAAAGCTCCTACAATGAGCAGTTCTTC.

V and J are TRBV4-2 and TRBJ2-5; 8 nucleotides align to TRBD2. Germline V lookup: CDR1 LGHNA, CDR2 YNFKEQ. This CDR3 is 16 amino acids long. V gave up 4 bases and J gave up 1 base; unmatched junction bases: 8. CDR3 sequence: CASSPTWRGVQETQYF. CDR3 coding DNA: TGTGCCAGCAGCCCCACTTGGCGGGGGGTCCAAGAGACCCAGTACTTC.

This clone was counted between two and nine times. V usage is TRBV18 and J usage is TRBJ1-6; D perhaps matches TRBD1 (6 bases). Per the germline V gene, CDR1 is KGHSH and CDR2 is LQKENI. The V and J ends lost 3 bases and 3 bases respectively, with 6 bases between them. The CDR3 covers 14 residues. As DNA, the CDR3 is TGTGCCAGCTCACCGGGACACTATAATTCACCCCTCCACTTT. It yields the protein CASSPGHYNSPLHF.

This chain connects TRBV19 to TRBJ2-1; D not certain. The CDR3 is made up of 14 amino acids. Germline lookup yields CDR1 LNHDA and CDR2 SQIVND (reference sequence). V lost 6 bases and J 0 bases, leaving 9 bases between the germline ends. The CDR3 loop is CASRPESSYNEQFF. As DNA, the CDR3 is TGTGCCAGTAGACCAGAAAGCTCCTACAATGAGCAGTTCTTC. The whole variable domain, remainder taken from reference TRBV19 and TRBJ2-1, is DGGITQSPKYLFRKEGQNVTLSCEQNLNHDAMYWYRQDPGQGLRLIYYSQIVNDFQKGDIAEGYSVSREKKESFPLTVTSAQKNPTAFYLCASRPESSYNEQFFGPGTRLTVL.

The chain links TRBV7-9 to TRBJ1-1; TRBD1 aligns across 9 bases. V lost 1 base to trimming and J lost 2 bases; unmatched junction nucleotides: 5. This CDR3 region has 16 residues. Germline assignment: CDR1 SEHNR and CDR2 FQNEAQ (reference sequence). The CDR3 nucleotides are TGTGCCAGCAGCTTAGGGTCGGGACAGGGTAACACTGAAGCTTTCTTT. Its protein product is CASSLGSGQGNTEAFF.

This sequence joins TRBV19 and TRBJ1-5; 11 bases agree with TRBD1. This CDR3 has 15 residues. The germline CDR1 and CDR2 sequences are LNHDA and SQIVND (reference sequence). V dropped 8 bases and J dropped 7; count of bases not matched to a gene: 10. The CDR3 coding sequence is TGTGCCAGTGGGTGGACAGGGGGCTCAGGACAGCCCCAGCATTTT. It specifies CASGWTGGSGQPQHF.

V and J are TRBV7-3 and TRBJ2-2; a possible D gene is TRBD2 (6 bases). Deletions cut 5 bases from V and 2 bases from J, with 15 bases between. Germline V lookup: CDR1 SGHTA, CDR2 FQGTGA. The CDR3 is 16 amino acids. The CDR3 DNA is TGTGCCAGCAGCCAAAATGCGGGGACCAACACCGGGGAGCTGTTTTTT. This sequence encodes CASSQNAGTNTGELFF.

This clone was observed a handful of times. The rearrangement joins TRBV4-1 to TRBJ1-5; TRBD1 matches at 7 bases. Germline trimming cut 0 bases from V and 5 bases from J; bases unmatched to any gene: 7. Looked up from germline, CDR1 is MGHRA and CDR2 is YSYEKL. This CDR3 region has 16 residues. The CDR3 reads CASSQEGVQGYQPQHF. CDR3 DNA: TGCGCCAGCAGCCAAGAGGGCGTACAGGGGTATCAGCCCCAGCATTTT.

The chain has TRBV6-2 or TRBV6-3 and TRBJ2-1; 9 positions agree with TRBD2. The CDR3 consists of 16 residues. V dropped 2 bases and J dropped 9; count of bases not matched to a gene: 11. Germline assignment: CDR1 MNHEY and CDR2 SVGEGT. DNA for the CDR3: TGTGCCAGCAGTTACGGATCGGCGGGGGGGCTGGTTGAGCAGTTCTTC. It specifies CASSYGSAGGLVEQFF.

The chain joins TRBV16 to TRBJ2-5; no clear D gene. The CDR3 contains 13 residues. V lost 0 bases to trimming and J lost 2 bases, with 4 bases between them. Germline V gives CDR1 KGHSY, CDR2 FQNENV. CDR3 coding DNA: TGTGCCAGCAGCCAATCCGGGCAAGAGACCCAGTACTTC. Its translation: CASSQSGQETQYF.

The V and J genes are TRBV5-1 and TRBJ1-1; no clear D. Germline loops: CDR1 SGHRS, CDR2 YFSETQ. The CDR3 consists of 17 residues. Between the trimmed V and J ends, which lost 3 bases and 1 base, there was a span of 19 bases. In nucleotides, the CDR3 is TGCGCCAGCAGCTGGGTAGGCGGGCCAGCCGAGAACACTGAAGCTTTCTTT. This codes for CASSWVGGPAENTEAFF.

This chain joins TRBV19 and TRBJ2-5, with D possibly TRBD1 on 6 matching bases. The V gene lost 5 bases and the J gene lost 5 bases, with 21 bases spanning the gap. CDR1 and CDR2 from the germline V gene are LNHDA and SQIVND (reference sequence). This CDR3 spans 16 amino acids. As DNA, the CDR3 is TGTGCCAGTAGTCGTCCCGGGACACCGTTATGGGAGACCCAGTACTTC. It encodes CASSRPGTPLWETQYF.

The V and J genes are TRBV4-2 and TRBJ2-5; D is possibly TRBD1 (5 bases). Trimming stripped 4 bases from V and 1 base from J, with 7 bases between. The CDR3 contains 13 residues. The V gene's germline CDR1 is LGHNA and CDR2 YNFKEQ. CDR3 nucleotides: TGTGCCAGCAGCCGGCAGGGCCAAGAGACCCAGTACTTC. It yields the protein CASSRQGQETQYF.

The V and J genes are TRBV3-1 (or the pseudogene TRBV3-2) and TRBJ1-4; 9 bases map to TRBD1. CDR1 is LGHDT and CDR2 is YNNKEL in the germline V gene (reference sequence). The CDR3 runs to 15 residues. The J segment lost 7 bases and the V segment lost 4 bases, leaving 7 bases of the junction unmatched. CDR3 protein: CASSPRDREGEKLFF. In nucleotides, the CDR3 is TGTGCCAGCAGCCCGCGGGACAGGGAGGGTGAAAAACTGTTTTTT.

In its sample, this clone was seen once. The chain uses TRBV30 and TRBJ1-4; 8 nucleotides align to TRBD1. CDR3 length: 15 amino acids. Germline V gene lookup returns CDR1 GTSNPN and CDR2 SVGIG (reference sequence). The V gene end was trimmed by 7 bases and the J gene end by 3 bases; junction bases not matched to a gene: 10. The CDR3, as DNA: TGTGCCTTAAACAGGGGGGGGAGCGCTAATGAAAAACTGTTTTTT. Translation: CALNRGGSANEKLFF.

This rearrangement joins TRBV6-6 to TRBJ2-5, with 8 bases identical to TRBD1. V was clipped by 8 bases and J by 4 bases; unmatched bases: 9. The CDR3 covers 14 residues. Per germline, CDR1 MNHNY and CDR2 SVGAGI (reference sequence). The CDR3 nucleotides are TGTGCCAGCGGATCCAGGGGGCGCGGAGAGACCCAGTACTTC. This translates into CASGSRGRGETQYF.

The chain links TRBV7-3 to TRBJ2-1; D may be TRBD2 (6 bases). Per the germline V gene, CDR1 is SGHTA and CDR2 is FQGTGA. There are 17 residues in the CDR3. Trimming took 1 base from V and 5 from J, leaving 18 bases between them. The CDR3 DNA follows: TGTGCCAGCAGCTTAAGGTCTAGCGACATTTTAAACAATGAGCAGTTCTTC. Amino acid sequence: CASSLRSSDILNNEQFF.

The J gene is TRBJ2-5, the V gene TRBV15; 8 bases map to TRBD2. CDR3 length equals 16 residues. The J segment lost 5 bases and the V segment lost 0 bases, leaving 8 bases of the junction unmatched. Looked up from germline, CDR1 is LNHNV and CDR2 is YYDKDF (reference sequence). In DNA form, the CDR3 reads TGTGCCACCAGCAGAGATTCCGGACTAGCAGGCGAGACCCAGTACTTC. Amino acids: CATSRDSGLAGETQYF.

The chain is built from TRBV30 and TRBJ1-6, with 8 bases aligning to TRBD1. The germline gives CDR1 GTSNPN, CDR2 SVGIG (reference sequence). This CDR3 comprises 15 residues. With 5 bases clipped from V and 7 bases from J, the junction kept 10 bases outside the gene matches. CDR3 nucleotides: TGTGCCTGGTCCCCGGACAGGGCATCGAATTCACCCCTCCACTTT. This sequence encodes CAWSPDRASNSPLHF.

The rearrangement joins TRBV19 to TRBJ2-1; the D gene is possibly TRBD1 (5 bases). Germline V lookup: CDR1 LNHDA, CDR2 SQIVND (reference sequence). Trimming cost V 6 bases and J 6 bases, with 9 bases left between them. The CDR3 length is 12 residues. The CDR3 coding sequence is TGTGCCAGTAGCGCAGGGTTCAATGAGCAGTTCTTC. Translation gives CASSAGFNEQFF.

The chain recombines TRBV7-6 with TRBJ1-2; the D gene is possibly TRBD1 (5 bases). V shed 3 bases and J shed 13 bases, with 12 bases lying between them. This CDR3 is 11 amino acids long. Germline values: CDR1 SGHVS, CDR2 FNYEAQ. CDR3: CASSFDSFITF. CDR3 DNA sequence: TGTGCCAGCAGCTTTGACAGCTTCATCACCTTC.

The V gene is TRBV7-2, the J gene TRBJ2-4; 7 nucleotides agree with TRBD2. After removal of 4 bases from V and 6 bases from J, the junction contained 9 bases not matched to a gene. The CDR3 runs 15 residues. Germline CDR1 SGHTA, CDR2 FQGNSA. The CDR3 coding sequence is TGTGCCAGCAGCTCGGACGGGGGGTATGGAAACATTCAGTACTTC. This translates into CASSSDGGYGNIQYF.

The chain combines TRBV29-1 with TRBJ2-2; 9 nucleotides match TRBD1. V lost 2 bases to trimming and J lost 4 bases; unmatched junction nucleotides: 2. CDR3 length: 14 amino acids. Germline loops: CDR1 SQVTM, CDR2 ANQGSEA. The CDR3 region is CSVERTGATGELFF. The CDR3 DNA reads TGCAGCGTTGAAAGGACAGGGGCCACCGGGGAGCTGTTTTTT.

V gene TRBV30 combines with J gene TRBJ2-5; the D gene is possibly TRBD2 (7 bases). The CDR3 is 17 residues long. In germline, CDR1 is GTSNPN, CDR2 SVGIG (reference sequence). V was shortened by 4 bases and J by 1 base, with 22 bases between the two germline ends. CDR3 in DNA: TGTGCCTGGAAAGGTGTTGAGGGGGGGTTCATCCAAGAGACCCAGTACTTC. Its translation: CAWKGVEGGFIQETQYF. The variable domain in full, with the rest retrieved from reference TRBV30 and TRBJ2-5, is SQTIHQWPATLVQPVGSPLSLECTVEGTSNPNLYWYRQAAGRGLQLLFYSVGIGQISSEVPQNLSASRPQDRQFILSSKKLLLSDSGFYLCAWKGVEGGFIQETQYFGPGTRLLVL.

The V gene is TRBV2, the J gene TRBJ1-5, with D possibly matching TRBD1 (6 bases). The CDR3 is 14 residues long. The V end lost 7 bases, the J end lost 3 bases, and 13 bases lay between the germline ends. Per the germline V gene, CDR1 is SNHLY and CDR2 is FYNNEI. CDR3 in amino acids: CASTRGQNNQPQHF. For the CDR3, the DNA is TGTGCCAGCACCCGAGGACAGAACAATCAGCCCCAGCATTTT.